The 20 T cell receptor beta chains reported below all come from one sample, sequenced in a study of blood T cell repertoires in COVID-19. Method: immunoSEQ multiplex PCR; TCRdb's copy keeps in-frame clones and lacks some. The table records about 290,000 clones, around four fifths of them present only once. Sample: peripheral blood. The receptors were sampled from a woman aged 45 to 65 with active or convalescent COVID-19.

The J gene is TRBJ1-5, the V gene TRBV2; 8 positions agree with TRBD1. The V segment lost 5 bases and the J segment 4 bases; nucleotides outside the gene matches: 4. The CDR3 sequence is 14 residues long. Germline lookup yields CDR1 SNHLY and CDR2 FYNNEI. The CDR3 protein is CASSKDRVNQPQHF. The CDR3 DNA reads TGTGCCAGCAGTAAGGACAGGGTAAATCAGCCCCAGCATTTT.

CDR3 protein: CASSQGSGSGPEAFF. DNA for the CDR3: TGTGCCAGCAGCCAAGGCTCTGGGAGTGGGCCTGAAGCTTTCTTT. The chain joins TRBV4-2 to TRBJ1-1; no firm D call. V lost 1 base, J lost 6 bases, and 15 bases lay in between. The CDR3 runs to 15 residues. Germline V lookup: CDR1 LGHNA, CDR2 YNFKEQ.

J is TRBJ2-6 and V is TRBV6-1; D is ambiguous. The germline V and J ends were trimmed by 2 bases and 4 bases, with 9 bases remaining between them. The CDR3 consists of 15 residues. In germline, CDR1 is MNHNS, CDR2 SASEGT. CDR3 coding DNA: TGTGCCAGCAGTGAACTGGGCACGGGGGCCAACGTCCTGACTTTC. Translated, it gives CASSELGTGANVLTF.

The J gene is TRBJ2-7, the V gene TRBV7-9; D is possibly TRBD2 (6 bases). Deletions cut 5 bases from V and 2 bases from J, with 16 bases between. The germline gives CDR1 SEHNR, CDR2 FQNEAQ (reference sequence). The length of the CDR3 is 15 residues. The CDR3 loop is CASSLGLGRPYEQYF. The CDR3 region has the DNA TGTGCCAGCAGCCTAGGCCTTGGGAGGCCCTACGAGCAGTACTTC.

The chain carries TRBV7-2 and TRBJ1-1; tentative D call: TRBD1 (6 bases). The germline gives CDR1 SGHTA, CDR2 FQGNSA. The CDR3 is made up of 16 amino acids. Trimming removed 5 bases at V and 6 bases at J, with 22 bases between. This CDR3 reads CASSPQVQVAGAEAFF. The CDR3 nucleotides read TGTGCCAGCAGCCCCCAAGTTCAGGTGGCAGGGGCTGAAGCTTTCTTT.

This sequence joins TRBV2 and TRBJ2-1, with TRBD2 matching over 7 bases. Germline CDR1 is SNHLY and CDR2 is FYNNEI. This CDR3 is built from 13 residues. V trimming: 6 bases; J trimming: 5 bases; junction bases outside the gene matches: 4. This CDR3 is CASRETSDNEQFF. The CDR3 DNA sequence: TGTGCCAGCAGGGAAACTAGCGACAATGAGCAGTTCTTC.

The chain combines TRBV28 with TRBJ1-1; D is undetermined. The CDR3 has 14 residues. CDR1 is MDHEN and CDR2 is SYDVKM in the germline V gene. V was cut by 9 bases and J by 0 bases, with 14 bases left in between. This CDR3 is CASTVSFMNTEAFF. The CDR3 DNA reads TGTGCCAGTACTGTCTCCTTTATGAACACTGAAGCTTTCTTT.

V is TRBV9 and J is TRBJ2-1; TRBD2 matches at 12 bases. V gave up 0 bases and J gave up 5 bases; unmatched junction bases: 9. Germline CDR1 is SGDLS and CDR2 is YYNGEE. The CDR3 is 18 amino acids. Written as DNA, the CDR3 is TGTGCCAGCAGCGTAGAACTAGCGGGAGGACCGCGTAACAATGAGCAGTTCTTC. This codes for CASSVELAGGPRNNEQFF.

This chain uses TRBV28 with TRBJ1-1, with D unclear. This CDR3 comprises 14 residues. Trimming removed 1 base at V and 4 bases at J, with 10 bases between. The germline gives CDR1 MDHEN, CDR2 SYDVKM. CDR3 in DNA: TGTGCCAGCAGTTTATTACGGCGGGGCACTGAAGCTTTCTTT. Protein product: CASSLLRRGTEAFF.

The rearrangement links TRBV15 to TRBJ1-2; 8 nucleotides align to TRBD1. There are 13 residues in the CDR3. Looked up from germline, CDR1 is LNHNV and CDR2 is YYDKDF (reference sequence). Trimming cost V 3 bases and J 4 bases; bases outside gene matches: 1. CDR3 region: CATSSGQGYGYTF. In DNA, the CDR3 is TGTGCCACCAGCAGTGGACAGGGCTATGGCTACACCTTC.

The J gene is TRBJ2-1, the V gene TRBV29-1, with D perhaps TRBD1 (5 bases). This CDR3 region has 14 residues. With 2 bases removed from V and 1 base from J, the gap between germline ends came to 9 bases. Germline CDR1 and CDR2: SQVTM and ANQGSEA. In nucleotides, the CDR3 is TGCAGCGTTGAAAAGGGGCATTCCTACAATGAGCAGTTCTTC. It encodes CSVEKGHSYNEQFF.

The chain links TRBV5-6 to TRBJ2-1; weak D call: TRBD2 (5 bases). V lost 2 bases and J 0 bases, leaving 18 bases between the germline ends. The V gene's germline CDR1 is SGHDT and CDR2 YYEEEE. This CDR3 contains 18 residues. The CDR3 DNA reads TGTGCCAGCAGCTTTGGGCTAGCCCACTTGAGCTCCTACAATGAGCAGTTCTTC. It is translated as CASSFGLAHLSSYNEQFF.

The CDR3 protein is CALGTGGTEAFF. CDR3 bases: TGTGCCTTAGGGACAGGGGGCACTGAAGCTTTCTTT. The V call is TRBV30, the J call TRBJ1-1; 11 bases fit TRBD1. With V trimmed by 7 bases and J by 4 bases, 2 bases remained unmatched. The CDR3 consists of 12 residues. Germline V gene data show CDR1 as GTSNPN and CDR2 as SVGIG (reference sequence).

CDR3: CASSYNQGAGELFF. The CDR3 DNA is TGTGCCAGCAGTTACAACCAGGGGGCCGGGGAGCTGTTTTTT. The chain employs TRBV6-5 and TRBJ2-2; 7 positions agree with TRBD1. Losses at the gene ends were 2 bases for V and 6 bases for J; bases not matched to a gene: 3. Germline V gene data show CDR1 as MNHEY and CDR2 as SVGAGI. The CDR3 runs to 14 residues.

V usage is TRBV2 and J usage is TRBJ1-2; unclear D gene. The CDR3 spans 15 residues. From germline, CDR1 is SNHLY and CDR2 FYNNEI. V lost 2 bases and J lost 7, with 17 bases in between. In nucleotides, the CDR3 is TGTGCCAGCAGTGAATTGCCCATAACCGGAGGTGGCTACACCTTC. The encoded protein is CASSELPITGGGYTF.

This clone has only one observation. The chain couples TRBV3-1 (or the pseudogene TRBV3-2) to TRBJ2-1; 7 bases line up with TRBD2. V shed 0 bases and J 3 bases; nucleotides not matched to a gene: 8. The germline CDR1 and CDR2 sequences are LGHDT and YNNKEL (reference sequence). The CDR3 covers 17 residues. The CDR3 nucleotides read TGTGCCAGCAGCCAAGATCGGGTGGCTAGCGGCTACAATGAGCAGTTCTTC. It yields the protein CASSQDRVASGYNEQFF.

The V gene is TRBV4-1, the J gene TRBJ1-6; 7 bases line up with TRBD1. Germline lookup yields CDR1 MGHRA and CDR2 YSYEKL. There are 17 residues in the CDR3. With V trimmed by 0 bases and J by 7 bases, 9 bases remained unmatched. CDR3 loop: CASSQDRVGGRNSPLHF. The CDR3 DNA is TGCGCCAGCAGCCAAGATCGGGTAGGGGGCAGGAATTCACCCCTCCACTTT.

The V call is TRBV28, the J call TRBJ1-2, with D possibly matching TRBD1 (6 bases). The CDR3 totals 16 residues. Germline values: CDR1 MDHEN, CDR2 SYDVKM. The V gene lost 6 bases and the J gene lost 0 bases, with 17 bases spanning the gap. Here the CDR3 reads CASSSGGAVANYGYTF. The DNA of the CDR3 is TGTGCCAGCAGCAGCGGGGGGGCGGTAGCTAACTATGGCTACACCTTC.

The rearrangement uses TRBV5-6 and TRBJ1-1; TRBD1 matches at 8 bases. The junction had 4 bases not matched to a gene; V was cut back by 4 bases and J by 5 bases. Looked up from germline, CDR1 is SGHDT and CDR2 is YYEEEE. The CDR3 has 13 residues. CDR3 sequence reads: CASSETGVTEAFF. The CDR3 coding sequence is TGTGCCAGCAGCGAGACAGGGGTGACTGAAGCTTTCTTT. The full variable domain, its missing parts supplied by reference TRBV5-6 and TRBJ1-1, is DAGVTQSPTHLIKTRGQQVTLRCSPKSGHDTVSWYQQALGQGPQFIFQYYEEEERQRGNFPDRFSGHQFPNYSSELNVNALLLGDSALYLCASSETGVTEAFFGQGTRLTVV.

V gene TRBV9 combines with J gene TRBJ2-3; 7 bases match TRBD2. Trimming removed 6 bases from V and 0 bases from J; junction bases left unmatched: 7. The CDR3 is 15 residues long. CDR1 is SGDLS and CDR2 is YYNGEE in the germline V gene. As DNA, the CDR3 is TGTGCCAGCAATCTAGCGGAGGGGAGCACAGATACGCAGTATTTT. As protein: CASNLAEGSTDTQYF. Supplemented by reference TRBV9 and TRBJ2-3, the full variable domain reads DSGVTQTPKHLITATGQRVTLRCSPRSGDLSVYWYQQSLDQGLQFLIQYYNGEERAKGNILERFSAQQFPDLHSELNLSSLELGDSALYFCASNLAEGSTDTQYFGPGTRLTVL.